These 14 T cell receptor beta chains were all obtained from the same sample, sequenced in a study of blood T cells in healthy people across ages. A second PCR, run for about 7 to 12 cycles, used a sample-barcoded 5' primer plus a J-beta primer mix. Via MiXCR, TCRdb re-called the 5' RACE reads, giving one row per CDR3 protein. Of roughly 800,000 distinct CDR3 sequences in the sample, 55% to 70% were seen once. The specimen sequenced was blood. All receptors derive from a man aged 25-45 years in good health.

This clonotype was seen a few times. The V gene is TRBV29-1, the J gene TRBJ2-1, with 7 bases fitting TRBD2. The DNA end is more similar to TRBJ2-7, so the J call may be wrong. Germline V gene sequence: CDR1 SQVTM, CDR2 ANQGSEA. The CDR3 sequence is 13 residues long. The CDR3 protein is CSVIVGGDGEQYF. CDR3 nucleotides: TGCAGCGTCATTGTGGGAGGGGATGGGGAGCAGTACTTC.

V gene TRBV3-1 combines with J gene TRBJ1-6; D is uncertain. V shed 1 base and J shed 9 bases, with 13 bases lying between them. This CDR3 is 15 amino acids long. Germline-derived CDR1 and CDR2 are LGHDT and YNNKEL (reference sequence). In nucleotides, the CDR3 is TGTGCCAGCAGCCAAGGCGGACCAACCCGTTCACCCCTCCACTTT. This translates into CASSQGGPTRSPLHF.

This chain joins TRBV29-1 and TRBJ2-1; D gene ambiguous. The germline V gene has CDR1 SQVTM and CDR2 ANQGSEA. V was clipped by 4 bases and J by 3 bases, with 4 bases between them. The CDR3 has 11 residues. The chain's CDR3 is CSVVFYNEQFF. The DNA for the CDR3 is TGCAGCGTTGTTTTCTACAATGAGCAGTTCTTC.

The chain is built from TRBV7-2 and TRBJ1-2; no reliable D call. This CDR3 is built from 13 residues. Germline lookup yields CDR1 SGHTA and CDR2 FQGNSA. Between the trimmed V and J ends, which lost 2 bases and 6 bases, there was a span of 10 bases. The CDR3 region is CASSLSMGDGYTF. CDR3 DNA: TGTGCCAGCAGCTTATCTATGGGAGATGGCTACACCTTC.

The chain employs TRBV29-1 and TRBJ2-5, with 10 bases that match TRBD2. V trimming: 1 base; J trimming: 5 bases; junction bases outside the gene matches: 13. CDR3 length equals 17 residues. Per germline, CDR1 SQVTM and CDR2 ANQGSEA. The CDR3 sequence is CSVEAVAGGRSHETQYF. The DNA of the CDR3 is TGCAGCGTTGAAGCAGTAGCGGGGGGTCGCAGTCACGAGACCCAGTACTTC.

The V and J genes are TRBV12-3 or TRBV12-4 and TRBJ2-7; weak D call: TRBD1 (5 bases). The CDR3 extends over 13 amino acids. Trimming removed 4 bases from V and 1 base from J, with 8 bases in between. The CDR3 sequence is CASSYQGSYEQYF. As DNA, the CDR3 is TGTGCCAGCAGTTACCAGGGATCCTACGAGCAGTACTTC.

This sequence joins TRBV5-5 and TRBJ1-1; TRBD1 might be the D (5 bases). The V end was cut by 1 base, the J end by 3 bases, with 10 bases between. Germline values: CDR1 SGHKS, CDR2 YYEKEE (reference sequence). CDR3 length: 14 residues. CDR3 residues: CASSLRPGHTEAFF. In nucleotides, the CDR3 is TGTGCCAGCAGCTTGAGGCCGGGGCACACTGAAGCTTTCTTT.

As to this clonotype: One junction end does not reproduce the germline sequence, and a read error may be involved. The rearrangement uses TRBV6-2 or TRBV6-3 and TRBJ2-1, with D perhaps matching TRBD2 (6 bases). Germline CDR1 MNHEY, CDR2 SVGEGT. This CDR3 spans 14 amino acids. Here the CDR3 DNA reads TGTGCTAGCACCCTTGCCGGGACTTTAAATGAGCAGTTCTTC. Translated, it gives CASTLAGTLNEQFF.

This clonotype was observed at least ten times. Here the CDR3 DNA reads TGTGCCAGCAGGGGAGGAGAGACCCAGTACTTC. Amino acid sequence: CASRGGETQYF. The V and J genes are TRBV6-5 and TRBJ2-5; tentatively, D is TRBD2 (6 bases). The ends were cut back, 6 bases at V and 4 bases at J, with 6 bases in the middle. CDR3 size: 11 residues. Looked up from germline, CDR1 is MNHEY and CDR2 is SVGAGI.

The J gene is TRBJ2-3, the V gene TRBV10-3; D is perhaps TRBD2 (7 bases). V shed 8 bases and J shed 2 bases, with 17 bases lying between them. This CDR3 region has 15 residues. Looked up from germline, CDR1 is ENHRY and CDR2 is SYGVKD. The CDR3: CAILEGEGVTDTQYF. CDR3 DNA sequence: TGTGCCATCCTCGAGGGGGAGGGTGTCACAGATACGCAGTATTTT.

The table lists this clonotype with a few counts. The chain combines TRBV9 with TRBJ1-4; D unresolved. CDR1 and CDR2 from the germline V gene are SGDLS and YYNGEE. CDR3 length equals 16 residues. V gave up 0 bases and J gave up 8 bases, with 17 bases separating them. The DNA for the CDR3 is TGTGCCAGCAGCGTAGGAGGTGCAGGCGGGATAGAAAAACTGTTTTTT. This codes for CASSVGGAGGIEKLFF.

As DNA, the CDR3 is TGTGCCAGCAGTTACCTTCGGGGAGTAAGCTACGAGCAGTACTTC. As protein: CASSYLRGVSYEQYF. This sequence joins TRBV6-2 or TRBV6-3 and TRBJ2-7, with a possible D match to TRBD2 (5 bases). CDR1 and CDR2 (germline): MNHEY, SVGEGT. This CDR3 spans 15 amino acids. The germline V and J ends were trimmed by 2 bases and 3 bases, with 14 bases remaining between them.

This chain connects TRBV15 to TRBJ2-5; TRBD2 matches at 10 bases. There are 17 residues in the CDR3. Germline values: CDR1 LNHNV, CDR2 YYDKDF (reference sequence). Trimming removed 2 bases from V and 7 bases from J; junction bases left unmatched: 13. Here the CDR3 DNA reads TGTGCCACCAGCAGATCCGGGACTAGCGCCACAGTGCGGACCCAGTACTTC. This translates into CATSRSGTSATVRTQYF.

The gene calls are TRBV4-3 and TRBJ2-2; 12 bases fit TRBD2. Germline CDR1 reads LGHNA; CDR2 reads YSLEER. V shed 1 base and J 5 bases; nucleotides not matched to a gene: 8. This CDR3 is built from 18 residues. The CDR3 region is CASSQGLAGASLTGELFF. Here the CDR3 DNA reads TGCGCCAGCAGCCAAGGACTAGCGGGAGCCTCTCTAACCGGGGAGCTGTTTTTT.